These T cell receptor beta chains were read from a single sample in a study of tumor-infiltrating lymphocytes in primary liver carcinoma. TCRdb fed the multiplex PCR reads into MiXCR, producing one record per CDR3 protein. The sample lists about 64,000 distinct CDR3 sequences; about two thirds were seen once. Sample: liver tumor tissue from sampling region 4. The receptors here all came from a man aged 35-49 years with primary liver carcinoma and hepatitis B virus infection. CDR3s include the opening cysteine and the closing phenylalanine or tryptophan. The order of the fields is clone size, D gene, J gene, V gene, CDR3 DNA, CDR3 protein. D genes are given only for firm matches. Only part of the rows carry a size: once, few, many, or a class if the clone is expanded.

size: .
D: .
J: TRBJ1-2
V: TRBV29-1
DNA: TGCAGGGTGTGGGACTCGGGCCAGGACTATGGCTACACCTTC
CDR3: CRVWDSGQDYGYTF

size: few
D: TRBD2
J: TRBJ2-1
V: TRBV2
DNA: TGTGCCAGCAACCCCTCAGCGGGACTTCACAATGAGCAGTTCTTC
CDR3: CASNPSAGLHNEQFF

size: few
D: .
J: TRBJ2-2
V: TRBV24-1
DNA: TGTGCCACCAGTGATTCCGGAGGGGGTACCGGGGAGCTGCCTTTT
CDR3: CATSDSGGGTGELPF

size: .
D: .
J: TRBJ2-1
V: TRBV29-1
DNA: TGCAGCGTTGATCCGGGGCTAGGACAGTTCTTC
CDR3: CSVDPGLGQFF

size: .
D: .
J: TRBJ2-3
V: TRBV7-8
DNA: TGTGCCTGCAGCTTATGGGTTGGATCAGGGATGGCCCTAAAGATAAATACGCAGTATTTT
CDR3: CACSLWVGSGMALKINTQYF

size: few
D: .
J: TRBJ1-6
V: TRBV4-1
DNA: TGCGCCAGCAGCCCCAAGAGAGATTCCAATTCACCCCTCCACTTT
CDR3: CASSPKRDSNSPLHF

size: .
D: TRBD2
J: TRBJ2-7
V: TRBV6-2/TRBV6-3
DNA: TGTGCCAGCACCCGGGCGGGAGTCTACGAGCAGTACTTC
CDR3: CASTRAGVYEQYF

size: .
D: .
J: TRBJ2-3
V: TRBV11-2
DNA: TGTGCCAGCGAAGCGGAGTTTACCGCCACAGATACGCAGTATTTT
CDR3: CASEAEFTATDTQYF

size: few
D: TRBD2
J: TRBJ2-3
V: TRBV4-2
DNA: TGTGCCAGCAGCCATCTCCAGGGGACTAGCGGGAGCGAACACACAGATACGCAGTATTTT
CDR3: CASSHLQGTSGSEHTDTQYF

size: .
D: .
J: TRBJ2-5
V: TRBV7-9
DNA: TGTGCAAGCAGCCTGATAGAGACCCAGTACTTC
CDR3: CASSLIETQYF

size: .
D: .
J: TRBJ1-4
V: TRBV29-1
DNA: TGCAACGTTGACGGAGGGATGGGTGAAAAACTGTTTTTT
CDR3: CNVDGGMGEKLFF

size: many
D: .
J: TRBJ2-7
V: TRBV4-3
DNA: TGCGCCAGCAGCCCCAAGGACAGCACCTACGAGCAGTACTTC
CDR3: CASSPKDSTYEQYF

size: .
D: .
J: TRBJ2-1
V: TRBV6-2/TRBV6-3
DNA: TGTGCCAGCAGTCCTCCTGACAGAGGTGCCAATATGCAGTTCTTC
CDR3: CASSPPDRGANMQFF

size: .
D: .
J: TRBJ1-5
V: TRBV7-9
DNA: TGTGCCGGCAGCGTACATTTTGAGCCCCAGCATTTT
CDR3: CAGSVHFEPQHF

size: .
D: .
J: TRBJ1-1
V: TRBV28
DNA: TGTGCCACCCTGAACAGGGCAAGCACTGAGGCTTTCTTT
CDR3: CATLNRASTEAFF

size: .
D: TRBD1
J: TRBJ1-5
V: TRBV10-3
DNA: TGTGCCACCCACGACCCGGGACAGGGGCTGAGGTCCGGCAATCAGCCCCAGCATTTT
CDR3: CATHDPGQGLRSGNQPQHF

size: .
D: TRBD2
J: TRBJ2-1
V: TRBV14
DNA: TGTGCCAGCACCCAAGACGGGACTAGCGGGAACTCCCACAATGAGCAGTTCTTC
CDR3: CASTQDGTSGNSHNEQFF